The 24 T cell receptor beta chains in this list originate from one sample, sequenced in a study of shared clonotypes between healthy human individuals. The assay was immunoSEQ multiplex PCR, and TCRdb's table has in-frame clones only and misses some. The sample carries about 1.1 million clones, approximately 77% recorded once. The sequencing sample was made of memory CD4+ T cells from PBMCs. Indicated subset: CD45RA-negative fraction. The receptors here all came from a man aged 18 to 30 in good health. Some clones in this sample may be carry-over from other donors' samples.

This chain links TRBV27 with TRBJ1-1; D not certain. The V gene lost 8 bases and the J gene lost 0 bases, with 13 bases spanning the gap. The CDR3 totals 14 residues. CDR1 is MNHEY and CDR2 is SMNVEV in the germline V gene (reference sequence). The CDR3 region is CASSFGFMNTEAFF. The CDR3 DNA follows: TGTGCCAGCTCTTTTGGGTTCATGAACACTGAAGCTTTCTTT.

In this sample, this clone turned up a few times. DNA for the CDR3: TGTGCCAGCAGTTTCAAAAGTTCGGGGCTTTTCTTT. Translation: CASSFKSSGLFF. The chain links TRBV28 to TRBJ1-1, with a tentative D call TRBD1 (5 bases). Germline CDR1 is MDHEN and CDR2 is SYDVKM. The V and J ends lost 3 bases and 13 bases respectively, with 15 bases between them. CDR3 length: 12 amino acids.

This clone has a single count. CDR3 DNA: TGCCCCGATGGGGATGAGCAGTTCTTC. Protein sequence: CPDGDEQFF. The chain uses TRBV20-1 and TRBJ2-1; D ambiguous. Germline CDR1 is DFQATT and CDR2 is SNEGSKA (reference sequence). CDR3 size: 9 residues.

The chain joins TRBV7-3 to TRBJ2-4; tentative D call: TRBD1 (6 bases). Germline V gene data show CDR1 as SGHTA and CDR2 as FQGTGA. There are 15 residues in the CDR3. The V and J ends lost 0 bases and 6 bases respectively, with 12 bases between them. The DNA of the CDR3 is TGTGCCAGCAGCTTAACATCAGGGGCAGGAAACATTCAGTACTTC. This sequence encodes CASSLTSGAGNIQYF. Using reference TRBV7-3 and TRBJ2-4 for the parts outside the CDR3, the full variable domain is GAGVSQTPSNKVTEKGKYVELRCDPISGHTALYWYRQSLGQGPEFLIYFQGTGAADDSGLPNDRFFAVRPEGSVSTLKIQRTERGDSAVYLCASSLTSGAGNIQYFGAGTRLSVL.

This clone appeared once. The V call is TRBV5-8, the J call TRBJ2-3; D possibly corresponds to TRBD2 (6 bases). This CDR3 region has 14 residues. Germline lookup yields CDR1 SGHTS and CDR2 YDEGEE. V was shortened by 1 base and J by 4 bases, with 10 bases between the two germline ends. The CDR3 region has the DNA TGTGCCAGCAGCTTGCGCGGGGAGGCAGATACGCAGTATTTT. Protein product: CASSLRGEADTQYF.

About this clone itself: The same CDR3 is also encoded by other DNA sequences in this sample. V is TRBV28 and J is TRBJ1-1, with a possible D match to TRBD1 (6 bases). The V end lost 5 bases, the J end lost 3 bases, and 16 bases lay between the germline ends. Germline V gene sequence: CDR1 MDHEN, CDR2 SYDVKM. This CDR3 region has 15 residues. CDR3 DNA sequence: TGTGCCAGCAGTCCCTCAGGGGAGGGTGACACTGAAGCTTTCTTT. Its protein is CASSPSGEGDTEAFF.

V and J are TRBV7-8 and TRBJ1-5; the D gene is possibly TRBD1 (6 bases). Per germline, CDR1 SGHVS and CDR2 FQNEAQ. Trimming pared 1 base from V and 0 bases from J, leaving 13 bases between. This CDR3 comprises 17 residues. The DNA for the CDR3 is TGTGCCAGCAGCTTAGGGGGGCAGGGGCATAGCAATCAGCCCCAGCATTTT. Translation: CASSLGGQGHSNQPQHF. Using reference TRBV7-8 and TRBJ1-5 for the parts outside the CDR3, the full variable domain is GAGVSQSPRYKVAKRGQDVALRCDPISGHVSLFWYQQALGQGPEFLTYFQNEAQLDKSGLPSDRFFAERPEGSVSTLKIQRTQQEDSAVYLCASSLGGQGHSNQPQHFGDGTRLSIL.

The V gene is TRBV11-2, the J gene TRBJ1-1; D is unresolved. Trimming removed 0 bases at V and 8 bases at J, with 10 bases between. The CDR3 is 13 residues long. Germline assignment: CDR1 SGHAT and CDR2 FQNNGV. Written as DNA, the CDR3 is TGTGCCAGCAGCTTAGAACGAGGTAGAGAAGCTTTCTTT. This sequence encodes CASSLERGREAFF.

V gene TRBV5-1 combines with J gene TRBJ2-3; TRBD2 matches at 11 bases. V shed 4 bases, J shed 4 bases, and the junction held 5 bases outside the gene matches. This CDR3 has 15 residues. CDR1 and CDR2 (germline): SGHRS, YFSETQ. The CDR3 loop is CASSATSGKADTQYF. The CDR3 coding sequence is TGCGCCAGCAGCGCGACTAGCGGGAAGGCAGATACGCAGTATTTT.

The chain is built from TRBV9 and TRBJ2-1, with D tentatively TRBD1 (5 bases). CDR1 SGDLS and CDR2 YYNGEE come from the germline V gene. The CDR3 covers 15 residues. The germline V and J ends were trimmed by 2 bases and 1 base, with 10 bases remaining between them. The CDR3 sequence: CASSVAGHSYNEQFF. The CDR3 bases are TGTGCCAGCAGCGTGGCAGGGCATTCCTACAATGAGCAGTTCTTC.

This chain connects TRBV25-1 to TRBJ2-7; a weak D match, TRBD1 (5 bases). Deletions cut 1 base from V and 7 bases from J, with 17 bases between. CDR3 length: 15 residues. Germline V gene sequence: CDR1 MGHDK, CDR2 SYGVNS. The CDR3 here is CASSELGEGVGEQYF. For the CDR3, the DNA is TGTGCCAGCAGTGAATTAGGTGAAGGGGTCGGTGAGCAGTACTTC.

This clone showed up just a few times. This chain connects TRBV28 to TRBJ2-5; D possibly corresponds to TRBD2 (5 bases). CDR1 and CDR2 from the germline V gene are MDHEN and SYDVKM. CDR3 length: 13 amino acids. V was pared by 8 bases and J by 2 bases, with 12 bases between. The CDR3 here is CASGWSGQETQYF. CDR3 sequence (DNA): TGTGCCAGCGGGTGGTCGGGGCAAGAGACCCAGTACTTC. Using reference TRBV28 and TRBJ2-5 for the parts outside the CDR3, the full variable domain is DVKVTQSSRYLVKRTGEKVFLECVQDMDHENMFWYRQDPGLGLRLIYFSYDVKMKEKGDIPEGYSVSREKKERFSLILESASTNQTSMYLCASGWSGQETQYFGPGTRLLVL.

For the CDR3, the DNA is TGTGCCAGCAGTTCCAGCGGGAGCTGGTCCAGAGAGACCCAGTACTTC. Translating gives CASSSSGSWSRETQYF. V usage is TRBV28 and J usage is TRBJ2-5, with 8 bases lining up with TRBD2. CDR1 and CDR2 from the germline V gene are MDHEN and SYDVKM. The CDR3 spans 16 residues. V lost 4 bases and J lost 4; bases outside the gene matches: 11. Using reference TRBV28 and TRBJ2-5 for the parts outside the CDR3, the full variable domain is DVKVTQSSRYLVKRTGEKVFLECVQDMDHENMFWYRQDPGLGLRLIYFSYDVKMKEKGDIPEGYSVSREKKERFSLILESASTNQTSMYLCASSSSGSWSRETQYFGPGTRLLVL.

The chain combines TRBV2 with TRBJ1-5; TRBD1 might be the D (6 bases). The germline V gene encodes CDR1 SNHLY and CDR2 FYNNEI. Trimming removed 8 bases at V and 0 bases at J, with 11 bases between. There are 14 residues in the CDR3. The CDR3 DNA is TGTGCCAGCGGACAGCTCTATAGCAATCAGCCCCAGCATTTT. This translates into CASGQLYSNQPQHF.

The chain joins TRBV9 to TRBJ2-3; D may match TRBD1 or TRBD2 (5 bases each). Trimming left V 4 bases short and J 1 base short, with 13 bases between. Per the germline V gene, CDR1 is SGDLS and CDR2 is YYNGEE. The CDR3 sequence is 15 residues long. CDR3 nucleotide sequence: TGTGCCAGCAGCACCTATGGGGGAGGCACAGATACGCAGTATTTT. Translating gives CASSTYGGGTDTQYF.

This chain uses TRBV19 with TRBJ2-1; 10 bases are a match to TRBD2. Germline values: CDR1 LNHDA, CDR2 SQIVND (reference sequence). V shed 7 bases, J shed 8 bases, and the junction held 8 bases outside the gene matches. The CDR3 runs to 14 residues. The CDR3 here is CASKGSGRAYEQFF. CDR3 nucleotide sequence: TGTGCCAGTAAAGGGAGCGGGAGGGCCTATGAGCAGTTCTTC.

The chain combines TRBV5-1 with TRBJ2-7, with 8 bases identical to TRBD2. The CDR3 is made up of 16 amino acids. The germline gives CDR1 SGHRS, CDR2 YFSETQ. V lost 2 bases and J lost 6; bases outside the gene matches: 13. The CDR3 DNA reads TGCGCCAGCAGCTTCACGGTCGGGTCGGGAGGGGGCGAGCAGTACTTC. Protein: CASSFTVGSGGGEQYF.

The chain joins TRBV19 to TRBJ2-1; 14 bases are a match to TRBD2. The V gene end was trimmed by 0 bases and the J gene end by 13 bases; junction bases not matched to a gene: 14. Looked up from germline, CDR1 is LNHDA and CDR2 is SQIVND (reference sequence). This CDR3 comprises 18 residues. The CDR3 DNA sequence: TGTGCCAGTAGTATAGATAAGGAGCGGGGACTAGCGGGAGTGGCTCAGTTCTTC. Protein product: CASSIDKERGLAGVAQFF.

The CDR3 sequence is CASSLREPHDTGELFF. CDR3 coding DNA: TGCGCCAGCAGCTTGCGGGAGCCACATGACACCGGGGAGCTGTTTTTT. The chain couples TRBV5-1 to TRBJ2-2, with TRBD2 as a possible D gene (6 bases). Trimming stripped 1 base from V and 3 bases from J, with 13 bases between. Germline CDR1 is SGHRS and CDR2 is YFSETQ. The CDR3 spans 16 residues. The complete variable domain, with remaining parts taken from reference TRBV5-1 and TRBJ2-2, reads KAGVTQTPRYLIKTRGQQVTLSCSPISGHRSVSWYQQTPGQGLQFLFEYFSETQRNKGNFPGRFSGRQFSNSRSEMNVSTLELGDSALYLCASSLREPHDTGELFFGEGSRLTVL.

The chain links TRBV6-1 to TRBJ2-7; maybe TRBD1 (6 bases). This CDR3 spans 14 amino acids. CDR1 is MNHNS, CDR2 SASEGT, per germline. Trimming stripped 8 bases from V and 0 bases from J, with 14 bases between. CDR3 protein: CASLRQASSYEQYF. For the CDR3, the DNA is TGTGCCAGCCTCAGACAGGCCAGCTCCTACGAGCAGTACTTC.

The chain employs TRBV28 and TRBJ2-7, with TRBD2 matching 8 bases. V lost 2 bases, J lost 1 base, and 4 bases stayed unmatched. Per germline, CDR1 MDHEN and CDR2 SYDVKM. The CDR3 is 15 residues long. DNA for the CDR3: TGTGCCAGCAGTTTAATGGTAGCGGGATCCTACGAGCAGTACTTC. This encodes CASSLMVAGSYEQYF.

V usage is TRBV18 and J usage is TRBJ1-1; 7 bases are shared with TRBD1. Germline CDR1 is KGHSH and CDR2 is LQKENI. With V trimmed by 5 bases and J by 4 bases, 10 bases remained unmatched. The CDR3 has 15 amino acids. CDR3 DNA sequence: TGTGCCAGCTCAGTAGGGGGCGGTACGGCCACTGAAGCTTTCTTT. Protein product: CASSVGGGTATEAFF.

This clone occurred many times. Additional DNA sequences in this sample encode the identical CDR3. V usage is TRBV29-1 and J usage is TRBJ1-1, with D possibly matching TRBD1 (5 bases). Trimming shortened V by 3 bases and J by 2 bases, and 7 bases separated the two germline ends. The CDR3 runs to 12 residues. CDR1 and CDR2 (germline): SQVTM, ANQGSEA. CDR3 region: CSVDGGNTEAFF. As DNA, the CDR3 is TGCAGCGTTGATGGGGGTAACACTGAAGCTTTCTTT.

This chain connects TRBV10-3 to TRBJ2-5, with 9 bases matching TRBD1. The CDR3 has 14 amino acids. With V trimmed by 0 bases and J by 6 bases, 2 bases remained unmatched. Germline CDR1 ENHRY, CDR2 SYGVKD. The CDR3 coding sequence is TGTGCCATCAGTGAGTCCACAGGGGGCCAGACCCAGTACTTC. Protein sequence: CAISESTGGQTQYF.